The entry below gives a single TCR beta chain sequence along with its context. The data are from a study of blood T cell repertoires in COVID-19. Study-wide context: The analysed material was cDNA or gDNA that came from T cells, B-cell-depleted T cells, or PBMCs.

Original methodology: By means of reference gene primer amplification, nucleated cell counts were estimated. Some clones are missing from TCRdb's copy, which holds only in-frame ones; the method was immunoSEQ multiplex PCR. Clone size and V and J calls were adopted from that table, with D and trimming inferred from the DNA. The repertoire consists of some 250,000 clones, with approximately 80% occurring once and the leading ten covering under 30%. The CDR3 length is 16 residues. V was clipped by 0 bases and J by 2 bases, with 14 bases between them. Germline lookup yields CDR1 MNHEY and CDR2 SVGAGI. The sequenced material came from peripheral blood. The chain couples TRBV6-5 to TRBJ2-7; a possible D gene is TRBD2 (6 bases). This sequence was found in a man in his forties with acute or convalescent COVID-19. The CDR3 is CASSYSMTGGTYEQYF. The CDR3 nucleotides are TGTGCCAGCAGTTACTCGATGACTGGAGGGACCTACGAGCAGTACTTC.